This section outlines one TCR beta chain sequence together with its context. This sample was taken from a study of control samples from healthy donors and cancer patients. Repertoires were generated with immunoSEQ multiplex PCR, while TCRdb's copy carries only in-frame clones and drops some. The sample shows some 58,000 clones, 70% to 90% of them seen only once. The CDR3 contains 15 residues. Looked up from germline, CDR1 is MRHNA and CDR2 is SNTAGT. V was clipped by 5 bases and J by 2 bases; unmatched bases: 3. V usage is TRBV6-4 and J usage is TRBJ2-3, with TRBD2 identical over 11 bases. This receptor was taken from a woman between 55 and 75 years old with lung cancer. Sample: PBMCs. CDR3 in DNA: TGTGCCAGCAGTCCGGGACTAGCGGACACAGATACGCAGTATTTT. Its translation: CASSPGLADTDTQYF.